This T cell receptor beta chain originates from a study of graft-versus-host responses after intestinal transplantation. Study-level results: Levels of circulating GvH clones at their peak were associated with early post-transplant HvG declines.

The protocol was immunoSEQ multiplex PCR, while the TCRdb copy is restricted to in-frame clones and leaves out a portion. The sample consists of 50,000 or so clones, over 85% of them appearing once. This clone was picked up a small number of times. Its antigen is currently unknown. The V gene's germline CDR1 is MNHNY and CDR2 SVGAGI (reference sequence). Germline trimming cut 1 base from V and 5 bases from J; bases unmatched to any gene: 3. The CDR3 spans 14 residues. This chain uses TRBV6-6 with TRBJ2-5; 8 bases map to TRBD2. The clonotype comes from a human patient who received an intestinal transplant, so some T cells may come from the graft donor. The input for sequencing was PBMCs, taken about 790 days after a first intestinal transplant, on the day of a second. The CDR3 protein is CASSYFGGAETQYF. DNA of the CDR3: TGTGCCAGCAGTTACTTCGGGGGGGCGGAGACCCAGTACTTC.